The rows below give T cell receptor beta chains drawn from one sample of a study of T cells in Graves' hyperthyroidism and ophthalmopathy. One entry per CDR3 protein results from TCRdb running MiXCR on the multiplex PCR reads. The repertoire has hundreds of thousands of distinct CDR3 sequences, about half of them found once; the top ten carry 6.5% to 9%. Material: peripheral blood or thyroid tissue (not recorded which). The source is a woman aged 18-35 years with Graves' hyperthyroidism. Both conserved end residues are trimmed from each CDR3.

TRBV7-2 | ATTLQTGTGDRQPQH
TRBV25-1 | ATGMGYGYT
TRBV20-1 | SVRDQSYGQY
TRBV3-1 | ASSPMTTSYEQY
TRBV15 | ATSRGAGGVRSPLH
TRBV5-1 | ASSLARQETQY
TRBV24-1 | ATNGERWDGLPF
TRBV10-2 | ASSESTGGYTEAF
TRBV10-3 | AIRIQGVYGYT
TRBV10-3 | ASSYLTGLEAF
TRBV9 | ASSVGQGLNEKLF
TRBV5-6 | ASSLVPYQETQY
TRBV7-8 | ASSLDYTDEQY
TRBV12-3/TRBV12-4 | ASSGQLSYNSPLH
TRBV7-1 | ASSSMLDTEAF
TRBV15 | ATSREVGAPRGVEQY
TRBV12-3/TRBV12-4 | ASSLGAGGTYEQY
TRBV29-1 | SVEPQGTYGNTIY
TRBV7-2 | ASSLDRGTQKLF
TRBV7-9 | ASSQVPGRGGEKLL
TRBV10-3 | AISDPTTGELF
TRBV15 | ATSRGTGNTIY
TRBV7-2 | ASSWSGQVFEQY
TRBV7-2 | ASSPPGKGANEKLF
TRBV7-6 | ASSPGYEKLF
TRBV2 | ASSAGALSNQPQH
TRBV5-5 | ASTIRGQPQH
TRBV5-1 | ASSLVSTGMDEKLF
TRBV11-1 | ASSSGLHQETQY
TRBV24-1 | ATSDSGQVTGELF
TRBV7-9 | ASGAQGGVYGYT
TRBV25-1 | AWSAGSGNTEAF
TRBV2 | AWSPQIGGEQY
TRBV29-1 | SVLTGYEQY
TRBV7-2 | ASSQLMGETQY
TRBV6-1 | ASSQGGADVLT
TRBV7-9 | ASSPPKGARMNTEAF